This TCR beta chain was obtained from a study of blood T cell repertoires in COVID-19. The CDR3 has 14 amino acids. The germline V gene has CDR1 SGHAT and CDR2 FQDESV (reference sequence). Deletions cut 1 base from V and 5 bases from J, with 9 bases between. Profiling relied on immunoSEQ multiplex PCR, and the TCRdb table lists in-frame clones only, not all of them. The sample has about 270,000 clones, about 82% seen once. The clonotype originates from a woman of 80 years or more with COVID-19, enrolled during active disease. The chain combines TRBV11-1 with TRBJ2-1; a weak D match, TRBD1 (5 bases). The sequenced material came from peripheral blood. DNA of the CDR3: TGTGCCAGCAGCTTAGGACAGAGAGACAATGAGCAGTTCTTC. Translating gives CASSLGQRDNEQFF.